This T cell receptor beta chain was obtained from a study of blood T cell repertoires in COVID-19. Study-wide context: Sample material is recorded as cDNA or gDNA derived from T cells, B-cell-depleted T cells, or PBMCs.

The CDR3 has 15 residues. From germline, CDR1 is MNHEY and CDR2 SVGEGT. J lost 0 bases, V lost 4 bases, and 2 bases had no gene match. Original methodology: Amplification with reference gene primers provided the estimates of nucleated cell counts. Only in-frame clones appear in the TCRdb table, and some are missing; sequencing was by immunoSEQ multiplex PCR. V and J calls plus clone size are reproduced from that table; the DNA served to infer D and trimming. The data contain about 120,000 clones, over 60% of them singletons. This chain joins TRBV6-2 or TRBV6-3 and TRBJ2-2, with 7 bases that match TRBD2. The sequencing sample was made of peripheral blood. The source of this sequence is a man in his forties or fifties with active or convalescent COVID-19. CDR3 bases: TGTGCCAGCAGTTGGGAGGGGACGAACACCGGGGAGCTGTTTTTT. Translation gives CASSWEGTNTGELFF.